One sample yielded the 19 T cell receptor beta chains listed below, sequenced in a study of blood T cell repertoires in COVID-19. TCRdb keeps only in-frame clones here, not all; method: immunoSEQ multiplex PCR. The sample lists around 480,000 clones; more than 70% were seen once. The sample comprised peripheral blood. These receptors all come from a woman in her forties or fifties with COVID-19, enrolled during active disease.

This sequence joins TRBV5-1 and TRBJ2-1; 8 bases line up with TRBD2. Germline V CDR1 and CDR2: SGHRS, YFSETQ. V lost 0 bases and J lost 0; bases outside the gene matches: 14. The length of the CDR3 is 20 residues. This CDR3 reads CASSLALAGSPGGSYNEQFF. The CDR3 nucleotides are TGCGCCAGCAGCTTGGCTTTAGCGGGGTCCCCCGGGGGCTCCTACAATGAGCAGTTCTTC.

V gene TRBV24-1 combines with J gene TRBJ2-7; 7 bases line up with TRBD1. The V gene's germline CDR1 is KGHDR and CDR2 SFDVKD. Trimming took 7 bases from V and 3 from J; bases not matched to a gene: 8. The CDR3 is 14 amino acids. This chain's CDR3 is CATSPNTGDYEQYF. DNA for the CDR3: TGTGCCACCAGCCCCAATACAGGGGACTACGAGCAGTACTTC.

This rearrangement joins TRBV2 to TRBJ1-2, with D unresolved. This CDR3 has 12 amino acids. The germline CDR1 and CDR2 sequences are SNHLY and FYNNEI. The V and J ends lost 2 bases and 4 bases respectively, with 5 bases between them. In nucleotides, the CDR3 is TGTGCCAGCAGTGAACAGGTCTATGGCTACACCTTC. This translates into CASSEQVYGYTF.

This chain connects TRBV6-5 to TRBJ2-6; D unresolved. V lost 5 bases, J lost 2 bases, and 7 bases lay in between. Germline V gene lookup returns CDR1 MNHEY and CDR2 SVGAGI. The CDR3 runs 14 residues. The CDR3 DNA reads as TGTGCCAGCAGTCCTACCGCTGGGGCCAACGTCCTGACTTTC. It yields the protein CASSPTAGANVLTF.

The V and J genes are TRBV4-1 and TRBJ1-5; 10 bases fit TRBD1. Germline V gene data show CDR1 as MGHRA and CDR2 as YSYEKL. This CDR3 has 19 residues. Trimming cost V 4 bases and J 2 bases; bases outside gene matches: 14. In DNA form, the CDR3 reads TGCGCCAGCAGCCCCTCGGTAGGGGACAGGGGAATGCGCAATCAGCCCCAGCATTTT. Encoded protein: CASSPSVGDRGMRNQPQHF.

The J gene is TRBJ2-6, the V gene TRBV6-5, with D maybe TRBD2 (6 bases). The ends were cut back, 11 bases at V and 0 bases at J, with 11 bases in the middle. CDR3 size: 14 residues. The germline gives CDR1 MNHEY, CDR2 SVGAGI. The CDR3: CAGGTDSGANVLTF. CDR3 coding DNA: TGTGCCGGGGGGACGGACTCTGGGGCCAACGTCCTGACTTTC.

The chain employs TRBV12-5 and TRBJ2-1; 7 bases match TRBD1. CDR3 length: 15 amino acids. Germline V gives CDR1 LGHNT, CDR2 FRNRAP. V shed 0 bases and J 3 bases; nucleotides not matched to a gene: 2. The CDR3 sequence is CASGLVGQIYNEQFF. As DNA, the CDR3 is TGTGCTAGTGGTTTGGTGGGACAGATCTACAATGAGCAGTTCTTC.

CDR3 loop: CASSVASGAYNEQFF. The CDR3 DNA is TGTGCCAGCAGCGTAGCAAGCGGTGCCTACAATGAGCAGTTCTTC. The chain carries TRBV9 and TRBJ2-1; TRBD2 is a possible D gene (5 bases). This CDR3 is built from 15 residues. The germline V gene has CDR1 SGDLS and CDR2 YYNGEE. V dropped 0 bases and J dropped 2 bases, with 9 bases sitting between them.

The chain recombines TRBV6-5 with TRBJ1-2, with 7 bases aligning to TRBD1. V shed 4 bases, J shed 4 bases, and the junction held 6 bases outside the gene matches. This CDR3 region has 14 residues. Germline assignment: CDR1 MNHEY and CDR2 SVGAGI. CDR3: CASSLTRTGYGYTF. The CDR3 coding sequence is TGTGCCAGCAGTTTAACGAGGACAGGCTATGGCTACACCTTC.

V and J are TRBV24-1 and TRBJ2-3, with D perhaps TRBD1 (5 bases). The V end was cut by 6 bases, the J end by 0 bases, with 9 bases between. This CDR3 has 14 residues. CDR1 and CDR2 (germline): KGHDR, SFDVKD. In DNA form, the CDR3 reads TGTGCCACCAGTCCGACAGCCAGCACAGATACGCAGTATTTT. Protein sequence: CATSPTASTDTQYF.

The genes are TRBV7-2 and TRBJ2-5; 9 bases line up with TRBD2. This CDR3 region has 14 residues. V lost 3 bases and J lost 7; bases outside the gene matches: 6. The germline CDR1 and CDR2 sequences are SGHTA and FQGNSA. The CDR3 DNA is TGTGCCAGCAGCTTTGAACTAGCGGGTGGGACCCAGTACTTC. Protein sequence: CASSFELAGGTQYF.

The chain uses TRBV6-2 or TRBV6-3 and TRBJ2-5; possible D gene TRBD1, 6 bases. Deletions cut 2 bases from V and 4 bases from J, with 11 bases between. Germline loops: CDR1 MNHEY, CDR2 SVGEGT. This CDR3 has 14 amino acids. The CDR3 DNA reads TGTGCCAGCAGTTACGGCCAGGGGCTAGAGACCCAGTACTTC. It translates to CASSYGQGLETQYF.

This sequence joins TRBV6-1 and TRBJ1-1; 7 bases are a match to TRBD1. Trimming took 0 bases from V and 5 from J; bases not matched to a gene: 3. Per germline, CDR1 MNHNS and CDR2 SASEGT. The CDR3 is 14 amino acids. The CDR3 DNA reads TGTGCCAGCAGTGAAGCTGACAGGGTGACTGAAGCTTTCTTT. Encoded protein: CASSEADRVTEAFF.

The V call is TRBV15, the J call TRBJ2-2; 8 bases fit TRBD1. The CDR3 has 15 residues. V shed 2 bases and J 6 bases; nucleotides not matched to a gene: 5. CDR1 is LNHNV, CDR2 YYDKDF, per germline (reference sequence). Written as DNA, the CDR3 is TGTGCCACCAGCAGAAGACAGGGGTCGGCCGGGGAGCTGTTTTTT. Protein sequence: CATSRRQGSAGELFF.

This clone was counted a single time. V gene TRBV5-6 combines with J gene TRBJ1-3; 8 bases fit TRBD1. The length of the CDR3 is 14 residues. Looked up from germline, CDR1 is SGHDT and CDR2 is YYEEEE. Trimming at V came to 0 bases and at J to 9 bases, leaving 5 bases not matched to a gene. CDR3 sequence reads: CASSLGTGRRTIYF. In DNA, the CDR3 is TGTGCCAGCAGCTTGGGGACAGGGCGCCGCACCATATATTTT.

The chain carries TRBV19 and TRBJ2-3; TRBD1 is a possible D gene (5 bases). V was cut by 3 bases and J by 9 bases, with 19 bases left in between. Germline V gene data show CDR1 as LNHDA and CDR2 as SQIVND (reference sequence). CDR3 length equals 15 residues. The DNA for the CDR3 is TGTGCCAGTAGTATTGGTGGGGCCGTCACGGAGACGCAGTATTTT. As protein: CASSIGGAVTETQYF.

The chain links TRBV2 to TRBJ2-7; 7 bases align to TRBD1. The V gene end was trimmed by 7 bases and the J gene end by 0 bases; junction bases not matched to a gene: 9. The CDR3 is made up of 15 amino acids. Germline-derived CDR1 and CDR2 are SNHLY and FYNNEI. This chain's CDR3 is CASTRGTVSSYEQYF. The CDR3 DNA reads TGTGCCAGCACCCGAGGGACAGTGAGCTCCTACGAGCAGTACTTC.

V and J are TRBV27 and TRBJ2-4; 7 positions agree with TRBD1. The CDR3 is 12 residues long. V lost 9 bases to trimming and J lost 3 bases; unmatched junction nucleotides: 2. CDR1 is MNHEY and CDR2 is SMNVEV in the germline V gene (reference sequence). The CDR3 spells CASWTGKNIQYF. The DNA of the CDR3 is TGTGCCAGTTGGACAGGCAAAAACATTCAGTACTTC.

The rearrangement links TRBV11-2 to TRBJ1-1; unclear D gene. CDR3 length equals 11 residues. Trimming shortened V by 5 bases and J by 5 bases, and 6 bases separated the two germline ends. In germline, CDR1 is SGHAT, CDR2 FQNNGV. CDR3 in DNA: TGTGCCAGCAGCCAGTGGACTGAAGCTTTCTTT. Its protein product is CASSQWTEAFF. The variable domain in full, with the rest retrieved from reference TRBV11-2 and TRBJ1-1, is EAGVAQSPRYKIIEKRQSVAFWCNPISGHATLYWYQQILGQGPKLLIQFQNNGVVDDSQLPKDRFSAERLKGVDSTLKIQPAKLEDSAVYLCASSQWTEAFFGQGTRLTVV.